This T cell receptor (beta chain) derives from a study of Ad26.COV2.S vaccination and SARS-CoV-2 variants. Study background: Within the COV1001 Ad26.COV2.S trial arm, the donor was enrolled. Study-wide findings and caveats: Reportedly, after vaccination the spike-specific CD8+ and CD4+ T cell responses displayed substantial breadth.

Treatment denoted: roughly 20 received Ad26.COV2.S at low or high dose, single or two shots; about 5 received placebo; per-sample allocation not given. Sample collection was performed on day 63 after the first vaccine or placebo injection. Remarks on this clone: What it binds is not known.

The CDR3 length is 15 residues. V shed 4 bases, J shed 3 bases, and the junction held 6 bases outside the gene matches. Germline loops: CDR1 LGHDT, CDR2 YNNKEL (reference sequence). Profiling relied on immunoSEQ multiplex PCR, and the TCRdb table lists in-frame clones only, not all of them. The top ten hold around 1.9% of the sample, which has approximately 300,000 clones, around 83% seen once. The source was peripheral blood, collected in a trial of Ad26.COV2.S vaccine versus placebo. V is TRBV3-1 (or the pseudogene TRBV3-2) and J is TRBJ1-1; TRBD1 matches 9 bases. The receptor was isolated from a person between 18 and 65 years old who received the Ad26.COV2.S COVID-19 vaccine or a placebo. CDR3: CASSPGTGLYTEAFF. The DNA of the CDR3 is TGTGCCAGCAGCCCCGGGACAGGGTTGTACACTGAAGCTTTCTTT.